Below, 32 T cell receptor beta chains from the same sample are listed, as sequenced in a study of blood T cell repertoires in COVID-19. Data came from immunoSEQ multiplex PCR; TCRdb stores just in-frame clones and leaves some out. The repertoire consists of roughly 330,000 clones, with roughly 90% occurring once and the leading ten covering 4%. Material: peripheral blood. The origin of the receptors is a woman in her fifties or sixties with active or convalescent COVID-19.

This chain links TRBV6-5 with TRBJ1-2; the D gene is possibly TRBD1 (5 bases). The V end lost 4 bases, the J end lost 8 bases, and 20 bases lay between the germline ends. CDR1 is MNHEY, CDR2 SVGAGI, per germline. This CDR3 region has 15 residues. The CDR3 DNA sequence: TGTGCCAGCAGTTTTTATGTGACGGGGACTAAAGGCTACACCTTC. This gives the protein CASSFYVTGTKGYTF.

This chain joins TRBV19 and TRBJ1-2; 7 nucleotides align to TRBD1. Germline values: CDR1 LNHDA, CDR2 SQIVND (reference sequence). This CDR3 contains 16 residues. The ends lost 4 bases at V and 6 bases at J; junction bases unmatched: 14. CDR3 sequence (DNA): TGTGCCAGTAGTACTACAACCTCGGACAGGTTAGATGGCTACACCTTC. Its translation is CASSTTTSDRLDGYTF.

V and J are TRBV6-5 and TRBJ1-2, with 7 bases lining up with TRBD1. The length of the CDR3 is 13 residues. Trimming cost V 5 bases and J 4 bases; bases outside gene matches: 4. Per the germline V gene, CDR1 is MNHEY and CDR2 is SVGAGI. CDR3: CASSTDRAYGYTF. The CDR3 bases are TGTGCCAGCAGTACCGACAGGGCCTATGGCTACACCTTC.

This sequence joins TRBV7-2 and TRBJ1-6; D perhaps matches TRBD1 (5 bases). V was pared by 4 bases and J by 0 bases, with 10 bases between. From germline, CDR1 is SGHTA and CDR2 FQGNSA. The CDR3 is 16 residues long. The CDR3 loop is CASSYSGGSYNSPLHF. In DNA form, the CDR3 reads TGTGCCAGCAGCTATTCGGGGGGCTCCTATAATTCACCCCTCCACTTT.

The J gene is TRBJ2-3, the V gene TRBV6-4; a weak D match, TRBD2 (6 bases). Trimming took 2 bases from V and 2 from J, leaving 11 bases between them. The CDR3 totals 15 residues. Germline-derived CDR1 and CDR2 are MRHNA and SNTAGT. The CDR3 region is CASSDVGGFTDTQYF. CDR3 DNA sequence: TGTGCCAGCAGTGACGTCGGGGGTTTCACAGATACGCAGTATTTT.

This sequence joins TRBV2 and TRBJ2-6; TRBD1 is a possible D gene (6 bases). Germline-derived CDR1 and CDR2 are SNHLY and FYNNEI. Trimming shortened V by 2 bases and J by 18 bases, and 11 bases separated the two germline ends. The CDR3 is made up of 11 amino acids. This CDR3 is CASSETGRGTF. Written as DNA, the CDR3 is TGTGCCAGCAGTGAAACGGGCAGGGGGACTTTC.

V and J are TRBV7-2 and TRBJ2-2; D perhaps matches TRBD2 (5 bases). The CDR3 has 15 residues. CDR1 and CDR2 from the germline V gene are SGHTA and FQGNSA. V lost 5 bases, J lost 6 bases, and 16 bases lay in between. This chain's CDR3 is CASSPARGGSGELFF. CDR3 sequence (DNA): TGTGCCAGCAGCCCGGCCCGAGGAGGATCCGGGGAGCTGTTTTTT. The full variable domain, rest sourced from reference TRBV7-2 and TRBJ2-2, is GAGVSQSPSNKVTEKGKDVELRCDPISGHTALYWYRQSLGQGLEFLIYFQGNSAPDKSGLPSDRFSAERTGGSVSTLTIQRTQQEDSAVYLCASSPARGGSGELFFGEGSRLTVL.

The chain has TRBV7-2 and TRBJ1-6, with D possibly matching TRBD1 (5 bases). Per germline, CDR1 SGHTA and CDR2 FQGNSA. This CDR3 spans 14 amino acids. Trimming took off 4 bases at V and 4 bases at J, with 8 bases between the two ends. The DNA for the CDR3 is TGTGCCAGCAGCTGGCAGGGATATAATTCACCCCTCCACTTT. Its translation is CASSWQGYNSPLHF. The complete variable domain, with remaining parts taken from reference TRBV7-2 and TRBJ1-6, reads GAGVSQSPSNKVTEKGKDVELRCDPISGHTALYWYRQSLGQGLEFLIYFQGNSAPDKSGLPSDRFSAERTGGSVSTLTIQRTQQEDSAVYLCASSWQGYNSPLHFGNGTRLTVT.

The chain uses TRBV5-4 and TRBJ2-1; tentatively, D is TRBD1 (6 bases). Per germline, CDR1 SGHNT and CDR2 YYREEE (reference sequence). The CDR3 length is 15 residues. V was clipped by 4 bases and J by 5 bases, with 16 bases between them. CDR3 region: CASSNDGRGNNEQFF. CDR3 DNA: TGTGCCAGCAGCAACGATGGCAGGGGTAACAATGAGCAGTTCTTC.

This clone was seen only once. V usage is TRBV7-9 and J usage is TRBJ1-2, with 8 positions matching TRBD1. This CDR3 is built from 17 residues. The germline gives CDR1 SEHNR, CDR2 FQNEAQ (reference sequence). Trimming removed 5 bases from V and 4 bases from J; junction bases left unmatched: 15. This CDR3 is CASSGQGSAPPFYGYTF. In DNA, the CDR3 is TGTGCCAGCAGCGGACAGGGATCCGCGCCTCCTTTCTATGGCTACACCTTC.

As for this clone: Other DNA sequences within the sample encode an identical CDR3. The chain recombines TRBV5-8 with TRBJ1-5, with 8 bases lining up with TRBD1. From germline, CDR1 is SGHTS and CDR2 YDEGEE. CDR3 length: 14 residues. Trimming at V came to 4 bases and at J to 2 bases, leaving 2 bases not matched to a gene. In nucleotides, the CDR3 is TGTGCCAGCAGCCCGGACAGGGGCAATCAGCCCCAGCATTTT. Translation: CASSPDRGNQPQHF.

This clone was seen just once. The rearrangement joins TRBV7-9 to TRBJ2-7, with TRBD2 identical over 7 bases. Trimming cost V 7 bases and J 0 bases; bases outside gene matches: 9. In germline, CDR1 is SEHNR, CDR2 FQNEAQ (reference sequence). The CDR3 loop spans 15 amino acids. CDR3 bases: TGTGCCAGCACCCTGTACGGCGGGAGCTCCTACGAGCAGTACTTC. Amino acids: CASTLYGGSSYEQYF.

The chain joins TRBV5-1 to TRBJ1-5; 10 positions match TRBD1. Germline V CDR1 and CDR2: SGHRS, YFSETQ. After removal of 5 bases from V and 5 bases from J, the junction contained 4 bases not matched to a gene. The CDR3 is 14 residues long. DNA for the CDR3: TGCGCCAGCAGTAAGGACAGGGGGGATCAGCCCCAGCATTTT. Translating gives CASSKDRGDQPQHF.

This chain connects TRBV7-9 to TRBJ2-7; 10 positions match TRBD1. J was trimmed by 3 bases and V by 5 bases; bases with no gene match: 4. The CDR3 has 14 amino acids. Germline V gene lookup returns CDR1 SEHNR and CDR2 FQNEAQ (reference sequence). The CDR3 DNA reads TGTGCCAGCAGCCCAAGGACAGGGGGCTACGAGCAGTACTTC. Translation gives CASSPRTGGYEQYF.

This clone showed up just a few times. The chain links TRBV12-3 or TRBV12-4 to TRBJ2-1; 9 bases match TRBD1. The CDR3 totals 13 residues. With 6 bases clipped from V and 6 bases from J, the junction kept 3 bases outside the gene matches. The CDR3 loop reads CASRGQGFNEQFF. The CDR3 DNA follows: TGTGCCAGCAGGGGACAGGGCTTCAATGAGCAGTTCTTC.

The V and J genes are TRBV29-1 and TRBJ2-3; the match to TRBD2 covers 7 bases. J was trimmed by 0 bases and V by 8 bases; bases with no gene match: 17. Germline lookup yields CDR1 SQVTM and CDR2 ANQGSEA. CDR3 size: 17 residues. The CDR3: CSSFGQRGSTSTDTQYF. In DNA, the CDR3 is TGCAGCTCATTTGGGCAGCGGGGCTCAACTAGCACAGATACGCAGTATTTT.

This chain links TRBV19 with TRBJ2-1; D gene unclear. The CDR3 consists of 11 residues. V was cut by 8 bases and J by 4 bases, with 6 bases left in between. Germline V gene lookup returns CDR1 LNHDA and CDR2 SQIVND (reference sequence). CDR3 amino acids: CASGGYNEQFF. The CDR3 nucleotides are TGTGCCAGTGGCGGATACAATGAGCAGTTCTTC.

The chain has TRBV7-9 and TRBJ2-1; TRBD2 agrees at 9 bases. V gave up 1 base and J gave up 9 bases; unmatched junction bases: 10. The CDR3 is 16 residues long. CDR1 and CDR2 from the germline V gene are SEHNR and FQNEAQ (reference sequence). As DNA, the CDR3 is TGTGCCAGCAGCTTAGGACGCTCTAGCGGGAATAGTGAGCAGTTCTTC. The encoded protein is CASSLGRSSGNSEQFF.

This clone was seen only once. The CDR3 DNA follows: TGTGCCAGCAGGCTAAGCCCAGGGGGCCTGAACACTGAAGCTTTCTTT. Its translation: CASRLSPGGLNTEAFF. V is TRBV7-2 and J is TRBJ1-1; 8 positions match TRBD1. Germline assignment: CDR1 SGHTA and CDR2 FQGNSA. This CDR3 is 16 amino acids long. J lost 0 bases, V lost 6 bases, and 9 bases had no gene match. The entire variable domain, with the rest obtained from reference TRBV7-2 and TRBJ1-1, is as follows: GAGVSQSPSNKVTEKGKDVELRCDPISGHTALYWYRQSLGQGLEFLIYFQGNSAPDKSGLPSDRFSAERTGGSVSTLTIQRTQQEDSAVYLCASRLSPGGLNTEAFFGQGTRLTVV.

The CDR3 DNA sequence: TGTGCCAGCAGTTTTTGGGACAGGTCCCTCTCCTCCTACGAGCAGTACTTC. Residues: CASSFWDRSLSSYEQYF. The chain employs TRBV28 and TRBJ2-7; TRBD1 matches 8 bases. V lost 3 bases to trimming and J lost 0 bases; unmatched junction nucleotides: 10. Germline V gene lookup returns CDR1 MDHEN and CDR2 SYDVKM. The CDR3 runs 17 residues.

The chain couples TRBV10-3 to TRBJ1-3, with D possibly being TRBD1 (5 bases). Trimming took 6 bases from V and 6 from J, leaving 15 bases between them. The CDR3 runs 14 residues. The germline V gene has CDR1 ENHRY and CDR2 SYGVKD. The DNA of the CDR3 is TGTGCCATCAGACAGTCCGGGGGAGAAAACACCATATATTTT. It translates to CAIRQSGGENTIYF.

V and J are TRBV19 and TRBJ1-2, with D tentatively TRBD1 (6 bases). There are 15 residues in the CDR3. From germline, CDR1 is LNHDA and CDR2 SQIVND (reference sequence). With 5 bases removed from V and 0 bases from J, the gap between germline ends came to 13 bases. The CDR3 loop reads CASSYRDAANYGYTF. DNA of the CDR3: TGTGCCAGTAGTTACAGGGATGCGGCTAACTATGGCTACACCTTC.

The V call is TRBV30, the J call TRBJ2-6, with D possibly TRBD1 on 6 matching bases. Germline V CDR1 and CDR2: GTSNPN, SVGIG (reference sequence). Trimming pared 4 bases from V and 0 bases from J, leaving 22 bases between. This CDR3 is built from 19 residues. The DNA for the CDR3 is TGTGCCTGGAACAGGGTCAAGGCAGTATCACGCTCTGGGGCCAACGTCCTGACTTTC. Amino acids: CAWNRVKAVSRSGANVLTF.

This clone was recorded only once. The chain recombines TRBV4-1 with TRBJ1-1; D perhaps matches TRBD1 (5 bases). The V gene lost 7 bases and the J gene lost 5 bases, with 17 bases spanning the gap. Germline CDR1 reads MGHRA; CDR2 reads YSYEKL. This CDR3 has 14 residues. The CDR3, as DNA: TGCGCCAGCAAGGGTCCGGGGGATCGGACTGAAGCTTTCTTT. Residues: CASKGPGDRTEAFF.

As to this clone: Other DNA sequences from this sample encode an identical CDR3 as well. The chain links TRBV9 to TRBJ1-1; no reliable D call. The CDR3 is 14 amino acids. Trimming cost V 0 bases and J 1 base, with 7 bases left between them. The germline V gene encodes CDR1 SGDLS and CDR2 YYNGEE. CDR3 region: CASSVGQQNTEAFF. Here the CDR3 DNA reads TGTGCCAGCAGCGTAGGTCAACAGAACACTGAAGCTTTCTTT.

The V gene is TRBV5-1, the J gene TRBJ1-5; D is perhaps TRBD1 (5 bases). The CDR3 is 18 amino acids. Germline V gene lookup returns CDR1 SGHRS and CDR2 YFSETQ. The V end lost 4 bases, the J end lost 1 base, and 21 bases lay between the germline ends. This CDR3 is CASSAHSSQGESNQPQHF. CDR3 DNA: TGCGCCAGCAGCGCCCACTCGAGTCAGGGTGAGAGCAATCAGCCCCAGCATTTT.

The V gene is TRBV10-3, the J gene TRBJ1-1, with TRBD1 matching over 10 bases. The CDR3 is 13 residues long. Germline CDR1 ENHRY, CDR2 SYGVKD. V dropped 11 bases and J dropped 1; count of bases not matched to a gene: 4. The CDR3 region has the DNA TGTGCCGGGGGACAGGGGCCGAACACTGAAGCTTTCTTT. Translated: CAGGQGPNTEAFF.

The V and J genes are TRBV5-4 and TRBJ1-1; possibly TRBD1 for D (6 bases). This CDR3 spans 14 amino acids. V lost 8 bases and J lost 1, with 15 bases in between. CDR1 SGHNT and CDR2 YYREEE come from the germline V gene (reference sequence). CDR3 sequence reads: CASYRAGGNTEAFF. CDR3 in DNA: TGTGCCAGTTACAGGGCCGGAGGGAACACTGAAGCTTTCTTT.

The CDR3 protein is CASSLSPGGAQKGYTF. CDR3 sequence (DNA): TGTGCCAGCAGTTTATCTCCGGGGGGCGCCCAGAAAGGCTACACCTTC. The chain uses TRBV28 and TRBJ1-2, with D possibly matching TRBD1 (6 bases). CDR3 length: 16 residues. V was shortened by 1 base and J by 8 bases, with 20 bases between the two germline ends. Germline assignment: CDR1 MDHEN and CDR2 SYDVKM.

The J gene is TRBJ1-3, the V gene TRBV11-2; D is uncertain. Germline values: CDR1 SGHAT, CDR2 FQNNGV. V was pared by 2 bases and J by 1 base, with 12 bases between. The CDR3 spans 16 residues. The CDR3 nucleotides are TGTGCCAGCAGCTTATTACGGGTATCGTCTGGAAACACCATATATTTT. This encodes CASSLLRVSSGNTIYF.

V gene TRBV7-8 combines with J gene TRBJ2-7; perhaps TRBD2 as D (6 bases). Trimming pared 11 bases from V and 7 bases from J, leaving 18 bases between. This CDR3 region has 12 residues. CDR1 SGHVS and CDR2 FQNEAQ come from the germline V gene. The CDR3 sequence: CASGTLAGEQYF. CDR3 DNA: TGTGCCTCCGGAACACTCGCGGGGGAGCAGTACTTC.

The J gene is TRBJ1-4, the V gene TRBV4-1; unclear D gene. Trimming pared 1 base from V and 7 bases from J, leaving 10 bases between. This CDR3 has 14 residues. Germline-derived CDR1 and CDR2 are MGHRA and YSYEKL. The CDR3 here is CASSQVALGEKLFF. The CDR3 nucleotides read TGCGCCAGCAGCCAAGTAGCGTTAGGTGAAAAACTGTTTTTT.